These 10 T cell receptor beta chains were sequenced from one sample in a study of T cell responses to AZD1222 COVID-19 vaccine. The repertoire was sequenced with immunoSEQ multiplex PCR; TCRdb's copy has only in-frame clones and lacks some. The sample includes about 120,000 clones, around 88% seen only once; the top ten take around 8.7%. Here the sequenced sample was peripheral blood, taken on day 0 of AZD1222 vaccination. The receptors come from an adult in good health.

This sequence joins TRBV7-9 and TRBJ2-4; D remains unclear. CDR1 and CDR2 (germline): SEHNR, FQNEAQ (reference sequence). This CDR3 has 15 amino acids. V was clipped by 5 bases and J by 0 bases, with 11 bases between them. CDR3 protein: CASSPTWLAKNIQYF. The CDR3 region has the DNA TGTGCCAGCAGCCCCACATGGCTAGCCAAAAACATTCAGTACTTC.

The gene calls are TRBV5-5 and TRBJ1-5; D remains ambiguous. Germline loops: CDR1 SGHKS, CDR2 YYEKEE (reference sequence). There are 13 residues in the CDR3. V was clipped by 2 bases and J by 4 bases, with 7 bases between them. This CDR3 is CASSFLGNQPQHF. DNA of the CDR3: TGTGCCAGCAGCTTTTTGGGGAATCAGCCCCAGCATTTT.

The V call is TRBV7-9, the J call TRBJ2-7; D is unresolved. The germline V gene has CDR1 SEHNR and CDR2 FQNEAQ (reference sequence). The CDR3 loop spans 14 amino acids. Between the trimmed V and J ends, which lost 4 bases and 1 base, there was a span of 11 bases. The CDR3 bases are TGTGCCAGCAGCTCCCTCGGGTCATCCTACGAGCAGTACTTC. The encoded protein is CASSSLGSSYEQYF.

The CDR3 here is CASSIKLAGGPMEQFF. Here the CDR3 DNA reads TGTGCCAGTAGTATAAAACTAGCGGGAGGGCCTATGGAGCAGTTCTTC. The chain couples TRBV19 to TRBJ2-1; 13 bases fit TRBD2. The junction had 8 bases not matched to a gene; V was cut back by 2 bases and J by 10 bases. This CDR3 spans 16 amino acids. Germline V gene lookup returns CDR1 LNHDA and CDR2 SQIVND (reference sequence).

The chain uses TRBV6-5 and TRBJ1-5; perhaps TRBD1 as D (6 bases). The CDR3 is 15 residues long. Germline V CDR1 and CDR2: MNHEY, SVGAGI. Trimming took off 6 bases at V and 3 bases at J, with 15 bases between the two ends. The CDR3 spells CASRPDRTDNQPQHF. CDR3 DNA: TGTGCCAGCAGACCAGACAGGACCGACAATCAGCCCCAGCATTTT.

This rearrangement joins TRBV13 to TRBJ1-1, with D maybe TRBD1 (5 bases). Trimming pared 3 bases from V and 0 bases from J, leaving 8 bases between. The CDR3 contains 14 residues. The V gene's germline CDR1 is PRHDT and CDR2 FYEKMQ (reference sequence). The CDR3 region has the DNA TGTGCCAGCAGCTTGACAGCGCTGAACACTGAAGCTTTCTTT. It specifies CASSLTALNTEAFF.

The chain carries TRBV5-1 and TRBJ2-5; tentatively, D is TRBD2 (6 bases). This CDR3 contains 14 residues. The V end lost 0 bases, the J end lost 3 bases, and 9 bases lay between the germline ends. Per the germline V gene, CDR1 is SGHRS and CDR2 is YFSETQ. CDR3 in amino acids: CASSLVPSEETQYF. CDR3 bases: TGCGCCAGCAGCTTGGTGCCTAGCGAAGAGACCCAGTACTTC.

The chain couples TRBV18 to TRBJ1-5, with D hard to call. V was trimmed by 4 bases and J by 1 base, leaving 5 bases between them. The CDR3 spans 13 residues. Germline assignment: CDR1 KGHSH and CDR2 LQKENI. This chain's CDR3 is CASSRDSNQPQHF. The CDR3 region has the DNA TGTGCCAGCTCACGCGACAGCAATCAGCCCCAGCATTTT.

The V gene is TRBV7-3, the J gene TRBJ2-1; no reliable D call. The CDR3 runs to 17 residues. CDR1 is SGHTA and CDR2 is FQGTGA in the germline V gene. Trimming left V 5 bases short and J 0 bases short, with 17 bases between. The CDR3 here is CASSPSHFSFSYNEQFF. The CDR3 DNA follows: TGTGCCAGCAGCCCCTCTCATTTCAGCTTCTCCTACAATGAGCAGTTCTTC. The whole variable domain, remainder taken from reference TRBV7-3 and TRBJ2-1, is GAGVSQTPSNKVTEKGKYVELRCDPISGHTALYWYRQSLGQGPEFLIYFQGTGAADDSGLPNDRFFAVRPEGSVSTLKIQRTERGDSAVYLCASSPSHFSFSYNEQFFGPGTRLTVL.

The rearrangement uses TRBV5-1 and TRBJ2-2; perhaps TRBD2 as D (6 bases). Germline V gene sequence: CDR1 SGHRS, CDR2 YFSETQ. V was trimmed by 1 base and J by 4 bases, leaving 17 bases between them. The CDR3 covers 17 residues. The CDR3, as DNA: TGCGCCAGCAGCTTGCCCAATACGGGACTCAGCACCGGGGAGCTGTTTTTT. Encoded protein: CASSLPNTGLSTGELFF. The complete variable domain, with remaining parts taken from reference TRBV5-1 and TRBJ2-2, reads KAGVTQTPRYLIKTRGQQVTLSCSPISGHRSVSWYQQTPGQGLQFLFEYFSETQRNKGNFPGRFSGRQFSNSRSEMNVSTLELGDSALYLCASSLPNTGLSTGELFFGEGSRLTVL.